This T cell receptor beta chain is drawn from a study of blood T cell repertoires in COVID-19. Study background: Samples taken during acute and convalescent COVID-19 were collected in the United States, Italy and Spain. T cells, B-cell-depleted T cells, or PBMCs provided the cDNA or gDNA that served as material.

Original analysis: Reference gene primer amplification in the assay estimated nucleated cell counts. Profiling relied on immunoSEQ multiplex PCR, and the TCRdb table lists in-frame clones only, not all of them. V and J calls and clone size are as listed in that table; D and trimming were resolved from the DNA. The top ten clones hold around 9.6% of a sample with some 240,000 clones, roughly 80% of them seen once. Germline V gene lookup returns CDR1 MDHEN and CDR2 SYDVKM. V was shortened by 2 bases and J by 0 bases, with 10 bases between the two germline ends. This CDR3 comprises 15 residues. The gene calls are TRBV28 and TRBJ1-1, with D possibly TRBD1 on 5 matching bases. Material for sequencing was peripheral blood. The source is a woman older than 75 with acute or convalescent COVID-19. The CDR3 sequence: CASSLARTLNTEAFF. For the CDR3, the DNA is TGTGCCAGCAGTTTAGCCAGGACACTGAACACTGAAGCTTTCTTT.